The 15 T cell receptor beta chains in this list originate from one sample, sequenced in a study of identifying expanded T cells in peripheral blood (dated 2019 in TCRdb). The method behind the library was the immunoSEQ multiplex PCR assay. TCRdb mirrors the immuneACCESS table, restricted to in-frame sequences. Some clones are absent from its copies; in checked studies, under half trace to an unresolved V gene, and the reason for the others is unknown. The sample yields around 75,000 clones; roughly nine tenths were counted once. Under 3.5% of the sample lies in the top ten. Sequencing input: blood. The receptors come from a person aged 18-70 years in good health.

The chain uses TRBV9 and TRBJ2-1; 8 positions match TRBD2. This CDR3 region has 14 residues. The ends lost 3 bases at V and 8 bases at J; junction bases unmatched: 7. Per the germline V gene, CDR1 is SGDLS and CDR2 is YYNGEE. The CDR3, as DNA: TGTGCCAGCAGCGATAGCGGGAAGGGAGATGAGCAGTTCTTC. Its protein product is CASSDSGKGDEQFF.

The chain uses TRBV5-1 and TRBJ2-2, with D possibly matching TRBD1 (6 bases). This CDR3 spans 13 amino acids. Trimming stripped 6 bases from V and 4 bases from J, with 10 bases between. Germline V gene sequence: CDR1 SGHRS, CDR2 YFSETQ. The CDR3 DNA follows: TGCGCCAGCAAAAGGGGGAGCACCGGGGAGCTGTTTTTT. It is translated as CASKRGSTGELFF.

The J gene is TRBJ1-5, the V gene TRBV7-2; maybe TRBD1 (5 bases). Germline loops: CDR1 SGHTA, CDR2 FQGNSA. CDR3 length: 16 amino acids. V dropped 1 base and J dropped 3 bases, with 13 bases sitting between them. DNA of the CDR3: TGTGCCAGCAGCTTAGTTCCCAGGGTAATCAATCAGCCCCAGCATTTT. This gives the protein CASSLVPRVINQPQHF.

The chain has TRBV2 and TRBJ1-5; tentative D call: TRBD1 (5 bases). There are 14 residues in the CDR3. CDR1 is SNHLY, CDR2 FYNNEI, per germline. With 4 bases removed from V and 9 bases from J, the gap between germline ends came to 16 bases. This CDR3 is CASSVMGLGRPQHF. CDR3 in DNA: TGTGCCAGCAGTGTGATGGGGCTCGGGCGGCCCCAGCATTTT.

The chain links TRBV6-1 to TRBJ1-2, with D unclear. Between the trimmed V and J ends, which lost 1 base and 5 bases, there was a span of 8 bases. The CDR3 consists of 13 residues. Germline assignment: CDR1 MNHNS and CDR2 SASEGT. The CDR3 DNA reads TGTGCCAGCAGTGAAGGCCCTGAGTATGGCTACACCTTC. Translated, it gives CASSEGPEYGYTF.

V gene TRBV7-6 combines with J gene TRBJ1-1; no definite D call. The CDR3 is 14 amino acids. Trimming left V 5 bases short and J 1 base short, with 11 bases between. From germline, CDR1 is SGHVS and CDR2 FNYEAQ. This chain's CDR3 is CASSPVLGNTEAFF. CDR3 nucleotide sequence: TGTGCCAGCAGCCCCGTCCTGGGGAACACTGAAGCTTTCTTT. Combining the CDR3 with reference TRBV7-6 and TRBJ1-1 gives the whole variable domain GAGVSQSPRYKVTKRGQDVALRCDPISGHVSLYWYRQALGQGPEFLTYFNYEAQQDKSGLPNDRFSAERPEGSISTLTIQRTEQRDSAMYRCASSPVLGNTEAFFGQGTRLTVV.

V and J are TRBV27 and TRBJ2-7; 8 nucleotides agree with TRBD1. V lost 5 bases to trimming and J lost 3 bases; unmatched junction nucleotides: 12. Germline V gene data show CDR1 as MNHEY and CDR2 as SMNVEV (reference sequence). CDR3 length: 16 amino acids. The CDR3 reads CASSPPADRGYYEQYF. The CDR3 nucleotides are TGTGCCAGCAGTCCCCCTGCCGACAGGGGCTACTACGAGCAGTACTTC.

Concerning this clone: This same CDR3 is encoded by further DNA sequences in the sample. This chain links TRBV4-2 with TRBJ2-7; TRBD2 is a possible D gene (6 bases). This CDR3 has 15 amino acids. Germline V CDR1 and CDR2: LGHNA, YNFKEQ. The ends were cut back, 1 base at V and 0 bases at J, with 10 bases in the middle. The CDR3 DNA reads as TGTGCCAGCAGCCAAGTGTGGGACTCCTCCTACGAGCAGTACTTC. Its translation is CASSQVWDSSYEQYF.

The chain combines TRBV7-9 with TRBJ1-4, with D perhaps TRBD1 (6 bases). CDR3 length: 17 amino acids. With 1 base removed from V and 8 bases from J, the gap between germline ends came to 20 bases. CDR1 and CDR2 (germline): SEHNR, FQNEAQ (reference sequence). The CDR3 DNA sequence: TGTGCCAGCAGCTTAGGTCCCCACAGGGAAGGTCACGAAAAACTGTTTTTT. Its translation: CASSLGPHREGHEKLFF.

This chain links TRBV9 with TRBJ2-5; no reliable D call. Trimming pared 0 bases from V and 5 bases from J, leaving 11 bases between. Germline loops: CDR1 SGDLS, CDR2 YYNGEE. The CDR3 extends over 14 amino acids. The CDR3 loop is CASSVAPGRETQYF. In nucleotides, the CDR3 is TGTGCCAGCAGCGTAGCCCCGGGCCGGGAGACCCAGTACTTC.

This chain joins TRBV11-3 and TRBJ1-4; 7 bases agree with TRBD1. The CDR3 length is 18 residues. Germline assignment: CDR1 SGHNT and CDR2 YENEEA. The trim removed 5 bases at V and 3 bases at J, leaving 15 bases unmatched. This CDR3 is CASSLHRGGIVANEKLFF. The DNA of the CDR3 is TGTGCCAGCAGCCTTCACAGGGGAGGCATTGTAGCTAATGAAAAACTGTTTTTT.

The rearrangement joins TRBV5-6 to TRBJ1-2; D gene ambiguous. This CDR3 is 13 amino acids long. The V end was cut by 1 base, the J end by 8 bases, with 12 bases between. The V gene's germline CDR1 is SGHDT and CDR2 YYEEEE. The CDR3, as DNA: TGTGCCAGCAGCTTGAGTCACAGTTGGGGCTACACCTTC. This encodes CASSLSHSWGYTF.

This chain links TRBV4-1 with TRBJ1-4; D remains unclear. Germline CDR1 reads MGHRA; CDR2 reads YSYEKL. The CDR3 covers 14 residues. The V gene lost 5 bases and the J gene lost 9 bases, with 16 bases spanning the gap. CDR3 residues: CASSNRELGKKLFF. In nucleotides, the CDR3 is TGCGCCAGCAGCAATCGGGAGCTCGGGAAAAAACTGTTTTTT.

The CDR3 bases are TGTGCCAGGCTACTGCAGGGGAGCGCAGATACGCAGTATTTT. Translated, it gives CARLLQGSADTQYF. The chain has TRBV21-1 and TRBJ2-3; no DNA check was done on the table's D call, TRBD1. TRBV21-1 is designated a pseudogene. The CDR3 sequence is 14 residues long.

The chain is built from TRBV28 and TRBJ1-2; D is ambiguous. Trimming shortened V by 3 bases and J by 7 bases, and 12 bases separated the two germline ends. In germline, CDR1 is MDHEN, CDR2 SYDVKM. The CDR3 is 13 residues long. The CDR3 region is CASSFLLGFGYTF. In DNA form, the CDR3 reads TGTGCCAGCAGTTTCCTTTTAGGGTTTGGCTACACCTTC.